These 32 T cell receptor beta chains came from one sample sequenced in a study of CD8 T cells in ankylosing spondylitis. Study-wide results and caveats: For ankylosing spondylitis blood, a TCR beta motif of eight or nine highly homologous variants appeared characteristic.

TCRdb re-called the 5' RACE reads with MiXCR, one entry per CDR3 protein. The sample shows 800,000 to 900,000 distinct CDR3 sequences, 12% of them seen only once. Their antigens remain unidentified. Sample: blood, either unsorted or a sorted T cell fraction (not recorded which). The receptors here all came from a male donor with ankylosing spondylitis.

At least ten counts were recorded for this clonotype. V and J are TRBV6-5 and TRBJ1-5, with 8 bases identical to TRBD1. V was pared by 0 bases and J by 4 bases, with 2 bases of the junction left unmatched. Germline CDR1 and CDR2: MNHEY and SVGAGI. This CDR3 region has 15 residues. CDR3: CASSYSWTGNQPQHF. CDR3 in DNA: TGTGCCAGCAGTTACTCTTGGACAGGGAATCAGCCCCAGCATTTT.

This clonotype was detected many times. The rearrangement joins TRBV7-2 to TRBJ1-4; D is possibly TRBD1 (5 bases). The CDR3 is made up of 12 amino acids. V gave up 5 bases and J gave up 7 bases, with 8 bases separating them. The germline V gene has CDR1 SGHTA and CDR2 FQGNSA. The CDR3 spells CASSPRGEKLFF. The CDR3 DNA sequence: TGTGCCAGCAGCCCAAGGGGTGAAAAACTGTTTTTT.

This clonotype has just a few counts. The chain joins TRBV9 to TRBJ2-7, with D unresolved. Per germline, CDR1 SGDLS and CDR2 YYNGEE. The CDR3 has 13 residues. The V gene lost 0 bases and the J gene lost 0 bases, with 4 bases spanning the gap. The CDR3 nucleotides are TGTGCCAGCAGCGTAGCTAACTCCTACGAGCAGTACTTC. Residues: CASSVANSYEQYF.

This clonotype was observed a few times. The chain recombines TRBV21-1 with TRBJ2-7; the listed D gene, TRBD2, was not tested against the DNA. TRBV21-1 is a known pseudogene. The CDR3 runs to 15 residues. The CDR3 is CASSKETSGTYEQYF. In nucleotides, the CDR3 is TGTGCCAGCAGCAAAGAAACTAGCGGGACCTACGAGCAGTACTTC.

The chain is built from TRBV4-2 and TRBJ2-7; 13 bases align to TRBD2. Per the germline V gene, CDR1 is LGHNA and CDR2 is YNFKEQ. The length of the CDR3 is 17 residues. Germline trimming cut 4 bases from V and 4 bases from J; bases unmatched to any gene: 10. CDR3: CASSRTSGRAVSYEQYF. The CDR3 region has the DNA TGTGCCAGCAGCCGAACTAGCGGGAGGGCCGTAAGTTACGAGCAGTACTTC.

This chain joins TRBV20-1 and TRBJ2-3; 12 positions match TRBD2. The V gene end was trimmed by 1 base and the J gene end by 6 bases; junction bases not matched to a gene: 5. This CDR3 is built from 15 residues. Germline lookup yields CDR1 DFQATT and CDR2 SNEGSKA (reference sequence). CDR3 DNA: TGCAGTGCTAGAGTTACTAGCGGGAGGCGGGATACGCAGTATTTT. It codes for CSARVTSGRRDTQYF.

J is TRBJ2-5 and V is TRBV7-2; D perhaps matches TRBD2 (5 bases). CDR1 and CDR2 from the germline V gene are SGHTA and FQGNSA. The CDR3 consists of 15 residues. V shed 0 bases and J shed 6 bases, with 14 bases lying between them. CDR3 in amino acids: CASSLASGVIKTQYF. The CDR3 bases are TGTGCCAGCAGCTTAGCGTCCGGGGTGATAAAGACCCAGTACTTC.

The chain links TRBV2 to TRBJ1-2; the D gene is possibly TRBD1 (6 bases). Trimming cost V 6 bases and J 2 bases, with 13 bases left between them. CDR1 SNHLY and CDR2 FYNNEI come from the germline V gene. CDR3 length: 14 residues. CDR3 in DNA: TGTGCCAGCAGGGCGGGACAATCAAACTATGGCTACACCTTC. Its protein product is CASRAGQSNYGYTF.

This clonotype was picked up a small number of times. The chain combines TRBV6-2 or TRBV6-3 with TRBJ2-6, with unresolved D. This CDR3 comprises 16 residues. The germline CDR1 and CDR2 sequences are MNHEY and SVGEGT. V was shortened by 6 bases and J by 4 bases, with 16 bases between the two germline ends. CDR3 nucleotides: TGTGCCAGCAGGGACGGGCTCCGTCGGGGGGCCAACGTCCTGACTTTC. This codes for CASRDGLRRGANVLTF.

This clonotype appeared a single time. A much more abundant neighbour one base away suggests this may be a read error. The CDR3 coding sequence is TGTGCCAGCGTGAGCCCAGGGGAGACCAAGTACTTC. Encoded protein: CASVSPGETKYF. The chain combines TRBV28 with TRBJ2-5; possibly TRBD1 for D (6 bases). The V gene's germline CDR1 is MDHEN and CDR2 SYDVKM. CDR3 length equals 12 residues. Supplemented by reference TRBV28 and TRBJ2-5, the full variable domain reads DVKVTQSSRYLVKRTGEKVFLECVQDMDHENMFWYRQDPGLGLRLIYFSYDVKMKEKGDIPEGYSVSREKKERFSLILESASTNQTSMYLCASVSPGETKYFGPGTRLLVL.

This clonotype was observed a few times. V is TRBV9 and J is TRBJ1-2, with D perhaps matching TRBD1 (5 bases). Germline V lookup: CDR1 SGDLS, CDR2 YYNGEE. The CDR3 is made up of 14 amino acids. Deletions cut 4 bases from V and 4 bases from J, with 14 bases between. The CDR3 spells CASSPIGQTYGYTF. In DNA, the CDR3 is TGTGCCAGCAGCCCGATTGGACAAACCTATGGCTACACCTTC.

V and J are TRBV5-5 and TRBJ2-7, with 8 positions matching TRBD2. The V and J ends lost 1 base and 1 base, in that order; junction bases with no gene match: 7. Germline CDR1 SGHKS, CDR2 YYEKEE (reference sequence). The CDR3 consists of 16 residues. Here the CDR3 DNA reads TGTGCCAGCAGCTTGAGCGGGGGCCTGACGTCCTACGAGCAGTACTTC. It specifies CASSLSGGLTSYEQYF.

The chain uses TRBV29-1 and TRBJ1-2; TRBD1 might be the D (6 bases). The CDR3 has 12 residues. Germline values: CDR1 SQVTM, CDR2 ANQGSEA. Trimming pared 0 bases from V and 7 bases from J, leaving 9 bases between. CDR3 residues: CSVEEQGAGYTF. CDR3 nucleotides: TGCAGCGTTGAAGAACAGGGTGCTGGCTACACCTTC. Based on the CDR3 plus reference TRBV29-1 and TRBJ1-2, the full variable domain is SAVISQKPSRDICQRGTSLTIQCQVDSQVTMMFWYRQQPGQSLTLIATANQGSEATYESGFVIDKFPISRPNLTFSTLTVSNMSPEDSSIYLCSVEEQGAGYTFGSGTRLTVV.

This chain links TRBV20-1 with TRBJ1-1; D is undetermined. The V gene's germline CDR1 is DFQATT and CDR2 SNEGSKA (reference sequence). The V gene lost 1 base and the J gene lost 1 base, with 10 bases spanning the gap. This CDR3 comprises 14 residues. The CDR3 bases are TGCAGTGCTAGAGTCCGCGGAGGGAACACTGAAGCTTTCTTT. Translating it yields CSARVRGGNTEAFF.

This clonotype has a handful of counts. The CDR3 is CASSLYPEAFF. CDR3 nucleotides: TGTGCCAGCAGCTTATACCCCGAAGCTTTCTTT. The chain links TRBV7-9 to TRBJ1-1, with D hard to call. Trimming cost V 2 bases and J 8 bases, with 6 bases left between them. CDR1 and CDR2 from the germline V gene are SEHNR and FQNEAQ (reference sequence). The CDR3 has 11 amino acids.

This chain links TRBV29-1 with TRBJ1-5; a weak D match, TRBD1 (5 bases). Deletions cut 5 bases from V and 5 bases from J, with 16 bases between. Germline loops: CDR1 SQVTM, CDR2 ANQGSEA. The CDR3 contains 14 residues. The CDR3 region is CSVSPGTDDQPQHF. For the CDR3, the DNA is TGCAGCGTTTCCCCCGGGACTGATGATCAGCCCCAGCATTTT.

This rearrangement joins TRBV5-1 to TRBJ1-2; TRBD1 matches at 7 bases. The CDR3 extends over 14 amino acids. The V and J ends lost 3 bases and 8 bases, in that order; junction bases with no gene match: 10. CDR1 and CDR2 from the germline V gene are SGHRS and YFSETQ. CDR3 in amino acids: CASSSGQVISGYTF. CDR3 nucleotides: TGCGCCAGCAGCTCTGGACAGGTGATATCGGGCTACACCTTC.

The V gene is TRBV5-5, the J gene TRBJ1-1; D is undetermined. CDR1 is SGHKS and CDR2 is YYEKEE in the germline V gene (reference sequence). The CDR3 is made up of 14 amino acids. The V and J ends lost 2 bases and 4 bases respectively, with 12 bases between them. The CDR3 sequence: CASSFGPPGTEAFF. CDR3 bases: TGTGCCAGCAGCTTCGGGCCACCCGGCACTGAAGCTTTCTTT.

The chain uses TRBV7-9 and TRBJ1-2; TRBD1 agrees at 10 bases. The germline V gene encodes CDR1 SEHNR and CDR2 FQNEAQ (reference sequence). CDR3 length: 15 residues. V shed 5 bases and J 7 bases; nucleotides not matched to a gene: 10. The CDR3 coding sequence is TGTGCCAGCAGCCCCAGCGGGACAGGGGCGAGTGGCTACACCTTC. Its translation is CASSPSGTGASGYTF.

This clonotype was detected a few times. The chain is built from TRBV20-1 and TRBJ1-1; D is unresolved. Germline-derived CDR1 and CDR2 are DFQATT and SNEGSKA (reference sequence). This CDR3 spans 12 amino acids. Trimming removed 5 bases at V and 8 bases at J, with 15 bases between. CDR3 amino acids: CSARPPFGEAFF. The CDR3 nucleotides read TGCAGTGCTCGACCCCCTTTCGGCGAAGCTTTCTTT.

This clonotype appeared many times. The genes are TRBV12-3 or TRBV12-4 and TRBJ1-2; the D gene is possibly TRBD1 (5 bases). CDR3 length: 13 amino acids. V lost 5 bases, J lost 7 bases, and 14 bases lay in between. CDR3 nucleotides: TGTGCCAGCAGTCCGGACTGGGGGTTTGGCTACACCTTC. Residues: CASSPDWGFGYTF.

This clonotype was observed a few times. This rearrangement joins TRBV7-2 to TRBJ2-3, with 8 bases fitting TRBD2. This CDR3 contains 19 residues. Germline assignment: CDR1 SGHTA and CDR2 FQGNSA. With 0 bases clipped from V and 0 bases from J, the junction kept 11 bases outside the gene matches. The CDR3 DNA sequence: TGTGCCAGCAGCTTAGCGGGTCGGCGGGGGGCGTTTAGCACAGATACGCAGTATTTT. It yields the protein CASSLAGRRGAFSTDTQYF. Looking up the rest from reference TRBV7-2 and TRBJ2-3 gives the full variable domain: GAGVSQSPSNKVTEKGKDVELRCDPISGHTALYWYRQSLGQGLEFLIYFQGNSAPDKSGLPSDRFSAERTGGSVSTLTIQRTQQEDSAVYLCASSLAGRRGAFSTDTQYFGPGTRLTVL.

This clonotype was counted only a few times. J is TRBJ1-1 and V is TRBV6-2 or TRBV6-3; TRBD1 matches at 9 bases. From germline, CDR1 is MNHEY and CDR2 SVGEGT. V was clipped by 4 bases and J by 7 bases; unmatched bases: 10. The CDR3 has 15 residues. The CDR3 nucleotides read TGTGCCAGCAGTTCTCCGGGACAGGGAACAAATGAAGCTTTCTTT. This gives the protein CASSSPGQGTNEAFF.

This clonotype turned up a few times. The gene calls are TRBV5-6 and TRBJ1-1; unclear D gene. This CDR3 comprises 14 residues. The germline CDR1 and CDR2 sequences are SGHDT and YYEEEE. Trimming left V 0 bases short and J 3 bases short, with 9 bases between. CDR3 protein: CASSLAPGYTEAFF. The DNA of the CDR3 is TGTGCCAGCAGCTTGGCCCCTGGGTACACTGAAGCTTTCTTT.

This clonotype was seen a few times. This chain uses TRBV4-1 with TRBJ1-1; D is unclear. The CDR3 is made up of 15 amino acids. Germline lookup yields CDR1 MGHRA and CDR2 YSYEKL. The V end lost 7 bases, the J end lost 0 bases, and 15 bases lay between the germline ends. The CDR3 sequence: CASNKVAPMNTEAFF. CDR3 in DNA: TGCGCCAGCAACAAAGTGGCTCCAATGAACACTGAAGCTTTCTTT.

The table lists this clonotype with many counts. The J gene is TRBJ2-3, the V gene TRBV10-3; D remains ambiguous. The CDR3 covers 13 residues. Per the germline V gene, CDR1 is ENHRY and CDR2 is SYGVKD. V was clipped by 4 bases and J by 2 bases, with 7 bases between them. The CDR3 loop is CAISAGSTDTQYF. The DNA for the CDR3 is TGTGCCATCAGTGCAGGTTCCACAGATACGCAGTATTTT.

This clonotype was detected a few times. The chain links TRBV20-1 to TRBJ2-1, with D perhaps being TRBD1 or TRBD2 (5 bases each). This CDR3 has 18 amino acids. From germline, CDR1 is DFQATT and CDR2 SNEGSKA (reference sequence). The CDR3 spells CSVRVPGREIFSYNEQFF. The CDR3 DNA is TGCTCCGTCCGAGTCCCGGGGCGAGAGATCTTCTCCTACAATGAGCAGTTCTTC.

This clonotype was seen a handful of times. This chain connects TRBV20-1 to TRBJ2-2, with 15 bases identical to TRBD2. The trim removed 6 bases at V and 6 bases at J, leaving 5 bases unmatched. CDR1 and CDR2 (germline): DFQATT, SNEGSKA (reference sequence). This CDR3 has 15 residues. CDR3 bases: TGCAGTGCGCGGACTAGCGGGAGGGTCTCCGGGGAGCTGTTTTTT. This encodes CSARTSGRVSGELFF.

The rearrangement uses TRBV5-1 and TRBJ1-6; D not certain. Looked up from germline, CDR1 is SGHRS and CDR2 is YFSETQ. The CDR3 is 17 residues long. V dropped 0 bases and J dropped 1 base, with 11 bases sitting between them. The CDR3, as DNA: TGCGCCAGCAGCTTGGAAGGTGGCATTTCCTATAATTCACCCCTCCACTTT. This codes for CASSLEGGISYNSPLHF.

The rearrangement uses TRBV6-2 or TRBV6-3 and TRBJ2-1; no clear D. Germline CDR1 is MNHEY and CDR2 is SVGEGT. The CDR3 extends over 17 amino acids. Deletions cut 4 bases from V and 0 bases from J, with 16 bases between. CDR3 in amino acids: CASSLNSPLSSYNEQFF. CDR3 nucleotide sequence: TGTGCCAGCAGTTTAAATAGCCCCCTAAGCTCCTACAATGAGCAGTTCTTC.

This chain joins TRBV7-9 and TRBJ2-6, with D hard to call. The CDR3 extends over 15 amino acids. V was shortened by 6 bases and J by 0 bases, with 9 bases between the two germline ends. Germline-derived CDR1 and CDR2 are SEHNR and FQNEAQ (reference sequence). CDR3 in amino acids: CASSRAFSGANVLTF. CDR3 nucleotides: TGTGCCAGCAGTCGTGCCTTCTCTGGGGCCAACGTCCTGACTTTC. Complete variable domain (other parts from reference TRBV7-9 and TRBJ2-6): DTGVSQNPRHKITKRGQNVTFRCDPISEHNRLYWYRQTLGQGPEFLTYFQNEAQLEKSRLLSDRFSAERPKGSFSTLEIQRTEQGDSAMYLCASSRAFSGANVLTFGAGSRLTVL.

This clonotype was observed a few times. The chain employs TRBV6-2 or TRBV6-3 and TRBJ2-5; TRBD1 might be the D (5 bases). Germline V gives CDR1 MNHEY, CDR2 SVGEGT. CDR3 length: 15 amino acids. The V and J ends lost 4 bases and 4 bases respectively, with 16 bases between them. CDR3 nucleotide sequence: TGTGCCAGCAGTTCGTTAAGGGGTCGGACAGAGACCCAGTACTTC. This gives the protein CASSSLRGRTETQYF.